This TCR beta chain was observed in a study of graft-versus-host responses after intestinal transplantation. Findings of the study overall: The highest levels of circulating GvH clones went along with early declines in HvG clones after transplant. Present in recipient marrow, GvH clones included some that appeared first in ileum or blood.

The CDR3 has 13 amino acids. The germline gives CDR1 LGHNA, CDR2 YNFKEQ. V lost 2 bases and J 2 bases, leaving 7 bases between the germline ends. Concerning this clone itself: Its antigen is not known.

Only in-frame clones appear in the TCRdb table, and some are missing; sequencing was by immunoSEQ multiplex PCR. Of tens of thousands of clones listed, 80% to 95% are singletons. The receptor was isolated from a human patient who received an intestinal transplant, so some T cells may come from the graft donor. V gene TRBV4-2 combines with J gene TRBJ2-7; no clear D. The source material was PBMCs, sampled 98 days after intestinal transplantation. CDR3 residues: CASSQTATYEQYF. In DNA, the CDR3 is TGTGCCAGCAGCCAAACAGCTACCTACGAGCAGTACTTC.